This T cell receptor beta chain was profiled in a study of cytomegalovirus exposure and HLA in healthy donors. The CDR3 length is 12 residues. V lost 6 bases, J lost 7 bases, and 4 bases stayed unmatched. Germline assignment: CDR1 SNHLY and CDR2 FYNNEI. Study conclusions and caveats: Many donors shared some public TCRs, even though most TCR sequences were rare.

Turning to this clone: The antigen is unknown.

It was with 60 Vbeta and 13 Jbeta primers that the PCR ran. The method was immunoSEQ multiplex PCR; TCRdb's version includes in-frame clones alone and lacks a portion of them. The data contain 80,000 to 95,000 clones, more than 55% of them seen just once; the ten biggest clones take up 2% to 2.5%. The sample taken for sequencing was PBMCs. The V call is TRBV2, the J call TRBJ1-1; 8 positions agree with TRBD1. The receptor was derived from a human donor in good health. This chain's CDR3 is CASSWTGIEAFF. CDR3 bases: TGTGCCAGCAGCTGGACAGGGATTGAAGCTTTCTTT.